This record looks at one T cell receptor beta chain sequence and its context. In the authors' workflow: Researchers report that nucleated cell counts were estimated from reference gene primer amplification. TCRdb's copy holds only in-frame clones and misses some; the assay was immunoSEQ multiplex PCR. V and J calls and clone size follow that table, whereas D and trimming were derived from the DNA. Of tens of thousands of clones listed, roughly 87% are singletons. This record comes from a study of blood T cell repertoires in COVID-19. Turning to the study itself: Both acute and convalescent COVID-19 samples were obtained from the United States, Italy and Spain.

V lost 5 bases to trimming and J lost 7 bases, with 20 bases between them. The CDR3 consists of 16 residues. The germline V gene has CDR1 LGHDT and CDR2 YNNKEL (reference sequence). V is TRBV3-1 (or the pseudogene TRBV3-2) and J is TRBJ1-4; D gene uncertain. Sequencing was carried out using peripheral blood. This sequence was found in a man in his fifties with COVID-19, enrolled during active disease. CDR3: CASSASLIQSGEKLFF. The DNA for the CDR3 is TGTGCCAGCAGCGCAAGTTTAATACAGTCAGGTGAAAAACTGTTTTTT.